The 20 T cell receptor beta chains given below trace back to one sample, sequenced in a study of cytomegalovirus exposure and HLA in healthy donors. Produced via immunoSEQ multiplex PCR; TCRdb's table is partial and in-frame only. This sample has 55,000 to 75,000 clones, with more than 85% found just once. The sample comprised PBMCs. These receptors all stem from a man younger than 35 in good health and CMV-seropositive.

This clone was observed a single time. The chain joins TRBV18 to TRBJ2-3; TRBD1 agrees at 7 bases. From germline, CDR1 is KGHSH and CDR2 LQKENI. The CDR3 spans 13 residues. The V and J ends lost 6 bases and 5 bases, in that order; junction bases with no gene match: 5. The CDR3 bases are TGTGCCAGCTCCCCGGACAGGAAAGATACGCAGTATTTT. Amino acid sequence: CASSPDRKDTQYF.

This chain connects TRBV25-1 to TRBJ2-3; 8 positions match TRBD2. In germline, CDR1 is MGHDK, CDR2 SYGVNS. This CDR3 comprises 17 residues. Trimming cost V 5 bases and J 2 bases; bases outside gene matches: 12. CDR3 coding DNA: TGTGCCAGCAGTTTAGACCCACGGACTAGCCCCACAGATACGCAGTATTTT. It translates to CASSLDPRTSPTDTQYF.

The chain is built from TRBV5-1 and TRBJ2-3; possibly TRBD2 for D (6 bases). Trimming removed 0 bases at V and 0 bases at J, with 8 bases between. The CDR3 is 15 residues long. Germline V lookup: CDR1 SGHRS, CDR2 YFSETQ. The CDR3: CASSLASVSTDTQYF. CDR3 in DNA: TGCGCCAGCAGCTTGGCTAGCGTTAGCACAGATACGCAGTATTTT.

The V gene is TRBV11-1, the J gene TRBJ2-3; maybe TRBD2 (5 bases). CDR1 SGHAT and CDR2 FQDESV come from the germline V gene (reference sequence). This CDR3 is built from 16 residues. The ends were cut back, 3 bases at V and 0 bases at J, with 13 bases in the middle. CDR3 sequence reads: CASSFSGGPSTDTQYF. DNA of the CDR3: TGTGCCAGCAGCTTCAGCGGAGGCCCTAGCACAGATACGCAGTATTTT.

This clone was recorded a few times. This sequence joins TRBV19 and TRBJ2-1; 14 nucleotides line up with TRBD2. Looked up from germline, CDR1 is LNHDA and CDR2 is SQIVND (reference sequence). V shed 6 bases and J 8 bases; nucleotides not matched to a gene: 9. The CDR3 length is 16 residues. CDR3 sequence: CASRTSGTSGSHEQFF. The CDR3 nucleotides read TGTGCCAGTAGAACATCCGGGACTAGCGGGAGTCATGAGCAGTTCTTC.

This sequence joins TRBV11-2 and TRBJ1-4, with 10 bases identical to TRBD1. V trimming: 5 bases; J trimming: 14 bases; junction bases outside the gene matches: 14. Germline lookup yields CDR1 SGHAT and CDR2 FQNNGV. The CDR3 length is 15 residues. As DNA, the CDR3 is TGTGCCAGCAGCCCAGGGACAGGGGCTACATCAAGGCTGTTTTTT. This gives the protein CASSPGTGATSRLFF.

CDR3 in amino acids: CASSLNRGYEQYF. The CDR3 DNA sequence: TGTGCCAGCAGCTTGAACAGGGGCTACGAGCAGTACTTC. The rearrangement links TRBV7-3 to TRBJ2-7, with TRBD1 identical over 7 bases. Germline V gene lookup returns CDR1 SGHTA and CDR2 FQGTGA. Trimming removed 3 bases from V and 3 bases from J; junction bases left unmatched: 2. The CDR3 is made up of 13 amino acids.

The chain combines TRBV5-1 with TRBJ2-1, with 11 bases that match TRBD2. The germline V gene encodes CDR1 SGHRS and CDR2 YFSETQ. The CDR3 runs to 17 residues. V lost 4 bases to trimming and J lost 5 bases; unmatched junction nucleotides: 11. In DNA, the CDR3 is TGCGCCAGCAGCCGGAAACTAGCGGGAGCCCCAAACAATGAGCAGTTCTTC. This encodes CASSRKLAGAPNNEQFF.

The gene calls are TRBV5-6 and TRBJ2-6; TRBD1 might be the D (5 bases). CDR3 length equals 16 residues. V dropped 2 bases and J dropped 4 bases, with 13 bases sitting between them. Looked up from germline, CDR1 is SGHDT and CDR2 is YYEEEE. The CDR3 bases are TGTGCCAGCAGCTTACAGGTCAGGTCGGGGGCCAACGTCCTGACTTTC. Translated: CASSLQVRSGANVLTF. Drawing the rest from reference TRBV5-6 and TRBJ2-6, the complete variable domain is DAGVTQSPTHLIKTRGQQVTLRCSPKSGHDTVSWYQQALGQGPQFIFQYYEEEERQRGNFPDRFSGHQFPNYSSELNVNALLLGDSALYLCASSLQVRSGANVLTFGAGSRLTVL.

The chain recombines TRBV5-4 with TRBJ2-3; 8 positions agree with TRBD2. The CDR3 spans 17 residues. With V trimmed by 0 bases and J by 3 bases, 9 bases remained unmatched. CDR1 is SGHNT and CDR2 is YYREEE in the germline V gene (reference sequence). In DNA, the CDR3 is TGTGCCAGCAGCTTGGTTGCGGGAGGTCGTGCGACAGATACGCAGTATTTT. Its translation is CASSLVAGGRATDTQYF.

The chain recombines TRBV5-1 with TRBJ2-7; a weak D match, TRBD1 (5 bases). Per the germline V gene, CDR1 is SGHRS and CDR2 is YFSETQ. Deletions cut 3 bases from V and 3 bases from J, with 16 bases between. There are 15 residues in the CDR3. In DNA, the CDR3 is TGCGCCAGCAGCTACGGCAGGGCCTCAGTCTACGAGCAGTACTTC. Its protein product is CASSYGRASVYEQYF.

The chain is built from TRBV28 and TRBJ2-7; 8 bases line up with TRBD2. Germline assignment: CDR1 MDHEN and CDR2 SYDVKM. V was clipped by 6 bases and J by 4 bases; unmatched bases: 17. The CDR3 loop spans 17 amino acids. The CDR3 sequence is CASRPTLSTRGGYEQYF. CDR3 DNA sequence: TGTGCCAGCAGGCCTACCTTGTCGACCCGGGGGGGGTACGAGCAGTACTTC.

J is TRBJ2-7 and V is TRBV19; 8 bases fit TRBD2. Germline lookup yields CDR1 LNHDA and CDR2 SQIVND (reference sequence). The CDR3 has 15 amino acids. V shed 4 bases and J 2 bases; nucleotides not matched to a gene: 7. CDR3 bases: TGTGCCAGTAGTACACAAGCGGGAGCGGCCTACGAGCAGTACTTC. Translated: CASSTQAGAAYEQYF.

The V and J genes are TRBV4-1 and TRBJ1-4, with 11 nucleotides matching TRBD1. Germline V gene data show CDR1 as MGHRA and CDR2 as YSYEKL. Trimming cost V 0 bases and J 8 bases; bases outside gene matches: 14. CDR3 length equals 19 residues. This chain's CDR3 is CASSQDPWTGGTLREKLFF. The CDR3 DNA reads TGCGCCAGCAGCCAAGATCCGTGGACAGGGGGCACGTTGAGGGAAAAACTGTTTTTT.

This clone was counted a single time. The chain carries TRBV27 and TRBJ2-3; the match to TRBD1 covers 9 bases. Unmatched junction bases numbered 10, after V lost 3 bases and J lost 6 bases. Germline V lookup: CDR1 MNHEY, CDR2 SMNVEV (reference sequence). This CDR3 has 16 residues. The CDR3 here is CASSFTGTGSEDTQYF. The CDR3 DNA follows: TGTGCCAGCAGTTTTACCGGGACAGGGTCAGAGGATACGCAGTATTTT.

This chain connects TRBV5-8 to TRBJ1-4; TRBD1 matches 10 bases. V gave up 0 bases and J gave up 2 bases; unmatched junction bases: 4. The V gene's germline CDR1 is SGHTS and CDR2 YDEGEE. The CDR3 totals 17 residues. CDR3 sequence (DNA): TGTGCCAGCAGCTTGGGACAGGGGGCGCCCACTAATGAAAAACTGTTTTTT. This gives the protein CASSLGQGAPTNEKLFF.

The chain joins TRBV5-6 to TRBJ2-1; 12 positions match TRBD2. This CDR3 spans 16 amino acids. Trimming cost V 0 bases and J 8 bases; bases outside gene matches: 6. Germline V CDR1 and CDR2: SGHDT, YYEEEE. In nucleotides, the CDR3 is TGTGCCAGCAGCTTGGCTAGCGGGAGGGCCATGGATGAGCAGTTCTTC. It specifies CASSLASGRAMDEQFF.

The rearrangement joins TRBV30 to TRBJ2-2, with D possibly matching TRBD1 (5 bases). Germline CDR1 reads GTSNPN; CDR2 reads SVGIG (reference sequence). The ends were cut back, 0 bases at V and 6 bases at J, with 14 bases in the middle. CDR3 size: 15 residues. This CDR3 reads CAWSVGPPGPGELFF. The DNA for the CDR3 is TGTGCCTGGAGTGTGGGTCCCCCAGGGCCCGGGGAGCTGTTTTTT.

In DNA form, the CDR3 reads TGTGCCAGCAGTTACTCGACAGGGATGAACACTGAAGCTTTCTTT. This gives the protein CASSYSTGMNTEAFF. The rearrangement links TRBV6-5 to TRBJ1-1; 7 bases align to TRBD1. The CDR3 extends over 15 amino acids. The V and J ends lost 0 bases and 0 bases, in that order; junction bases with no gene match: 1. CDR1 MNHEY and CDR2 SVGAGI come from the germline V gene.

This clone appeared a few times. The chain combines TRBV4-1 with TRBJ2-7; possible D gene TRBD2, 6 bases. From germline, CDR1 is MGHRA and CDR2 YSYEKL. The germline V and J ends were trimmed by 1 base and 0 bases, with 10 bases remaining between them. This CDR3 comprises 15 residues. DNA of the CDR3: TGCGCCAGCAGCCAAGGGGCGGGGCCCTCCTACGAGCAGTACTTC. Its translation is CASSQGAGPSYEQYF.